What follows are 12 T cell receptor beta chains derived from one specimen sequenced in a study of blood T cell repertoires in COVID-19 (dated by TCRdb to 2020 to 2022). Library method: the immunoSEQ multiplex PCR assay. The table was pulled from immuneACCESS by TCRdb, which kept in-frame rearrangements only. Such tables lose some clones; where checked, under half of the loss comes from unresolved V genes, and the rest has no known cause. For this sample there are approximately 14,000 clones; 84% appear just once. The top ten constitute 30% to 40% of the sample. Specimen: peripheral blood. The receptors stem from a man aged 45 to 65 with active COVID-19.

The rearrangement joins TRBV11-2 to TRBJ2-2; D not resolved. The CDR3 is 14 residues long. Trimming took 1 base from V and 5 from J, leaving 8 bases between them. Germline lookup yields CDR1 SGHAT and CDR2 FQNNGV. The CDR3 is CASSLVVGTGELFF. The CDR3 DNA follows: TGTGCCAGCAGCTTAGTCGTCGGGACCGGGGAGCTGTTTTTT.

J is TRBJ1-2 and V is TRBV19; 9 bases are a match to TRBD1. CDR1 is LNHDA and CDR2 is SQIVND in the germline V gene (reference sequence). CDR3 size: 13 residues. V lost 10 bases and J lost 1; bases outside the gene matches: 4. The chain's CDR3 is CATRQGVNYGYTF. In DNA form, the CDR3 reads TGTGCCACCAGACAGGGGGTTAACTATGGCTACACCTTC. Complete variable domain (other parts from reference TRBV19 and TRBJ1-2): DGGITQSPKYLFRKEGQNVTLSCEQNLNHDAMYWYRQDPGQGLRLIYYSQIVNDFQKGDIAEGYSVSREKKESFPLTVTSAQKNPTAFYLCATRQGVNYGYTFGSGTRLTVV.

The chain combines TRBV7-9 with TRBJ1-2, with TRBD1 matching over 8 bases. The CDR3 length is 16 residues. Per germline, CDR1 SEHNR and CDR2 FQNEAQ (reference sequence). V dropped 3 bases and J dropped 5; count of bases not matched to a gene: 11. The CDR3 nucleotides read TGTGCCAGCAGCTTTGGGGCTGGACAGGGAAAGTATGGCTACACCTTC. Its protein product is CASSFGAGQGKYGYTF.

V is TRBV9 and J is TRBJ1-1, with D unclear. Trimming shortened V by 2 bases and J by 1 base, and 6 bases separated the two germline ends. The germline CDR1 and CDR2 sequences are SGDLS and YYNGEE. CDR3 length: 13 residues. CDR3 in amino acids: CASSVEGNTEAFF. In DNA form, the CDR3 reads TGTGCCAGCAGCGTTGAGGGGAACACTGAAGCTTTCTTT.

The chain has TRBV7-9 and TRBJ2-7, with 10 bases matching TRBD1. The CDR3 totals 17 residues. Unmatched junction bases numbered 7, after V lost 2 bases and J lost 0 bases. Germline CDR1 is SEHNR and CDR2 is FQNEAQ (reference sequence). In DNA, the CDR3 is TGTGCCAGCAGCTTACCGACAGACAGGGGGCTCTCCTACGAGCAGTACTTC. It yields the protein CASSLPTDRGLSYEQYF.

The chain is built from TRBV28 and TRBJ1-2; D gene uncertain. The CDR3 extends over 13 amino acids. Germline V gives CDR1 MDHEN, CDR2 SYDVKM. V was trimmed by 2 bases and J by 4 bases, leaving 8 bases between them. CDR3: CASSLVTGYGYTF. CDR3 nucleotides: TGTGCCAGCAGTTTAGTGACGGGCTATGGCTACACCTTC.

This clone was recorded a few times. The genes are TRBV19 and TRBJ2-7, with 9 bases fitting TRBD1. Germline V CDR1 and CDR2: LNHDA, SQIVND (reference sequence). The CDR3 runs 13 residues. Trimming at V came to 5 bases and at J to 6 bases, leaving 5 bases not matched to a gene. The CDR3 spells CASSLGTGTEQYF. As DNA, the CDR3 is TGTGCCAGTAGTCTTGGGACAGGGACCGAGCAGTACTTC. The full variable domain, its missing parts supplied by reference TRBV19 and TRBJ2-7, is DGGITQSPKYLFRKEGQNVTLSCEQNLNHDAMYWYRQDPGQGLRLIYYSQIVNDFQKGDIAEGYSVSREKKESFPLTVTSAQKNPTAFYLCASSLGTGTEQYFGPGTRLTVT.

V is TRBV5-1 and J is TRBJ2-4; 8 nucleotides match TRBD2. Looked up from germline, CDR1 is SGHRS and CDR2 is YFSETQ. The CDR3 spans 16 residues. Trimming took 3 bases from V and 1 from J; bases not matched to a gene: 6. CDR3 bases: TGCGCCAGCAGCTCCGCGGGAGGTCTTGCCAAAAACATTCAGTACTTC. This gives the protein CASSSAGGLAKNIQYF. The whole variable domain, remainder taken from reference TRBV5-1 and TRBJ2-4, is KAGVTQTPRYLIKTRGQQVTLSCSPISGHRSVSWYQQTPGQGLQFLFEYFSETQRNKGNFPGRFSGRQFSNSRSEMNVSTLELGDSALYLCASSSAGGLAKNIQYFGAGTRLSVL.

The rearrangement uses TRBV6-5 and TRBJ2-7; 8 bases are a match to TRBD2. The junction had 7 bases not matched to a gene; V was cut back by 5 bases and J by 4 bases. The CDR3 has 14 residues. CDR1 is MNHEY and CDR2 is SVGAGI in the germline V gene. CDR3 region: CASSPGIAGYEQYF. The CDR3 DNA reads TGTGCCAGCAGTCCGGGGATAGCGGGATACGAGCAGTACTTC.

This chain connects TRBV29-1 to TRBJ2-7; TRBD1 is a possible D gene (5 bases). V was clipped by 6 bases and J by 4 bases, with 13 bases between them. This CDR3 comprises 12 residues. Per germline, CDR1 SQVTM and CDR2 ANQGSEA. The CDR3 DNA is TGCAGCGTCCTATCGACAGAATACGAGCAGTACTTC. It codes for CSVLSTEYEQYF.

The rearrangement uses TRBV7-9 and TRBJ2-3; a possible D gene is TRBD2 (6 bases). The germline gives CDR1 SEHNR, CDR2 FQNEAQ (reference sequence). V gave up 4 bases and J gave up 2 bases, with 13 bases separating them. The CDR3 sequence is 15 residues long. The CDR3 sequence: CASSSPGLNTDTQYF. In DNA, the CDR3 is TGTGCCAGCAGCTCCCCGGGACTTAACACAGATACGCAGTATTTT.

The gene calls are TRBV29-1 and TRBJ2-3, with TRBD1 matching 9 bases. J was trimmed by 0 bases and V by 7 bases; bases with no gene match: 5. This CDR3 is 14 amino acids long. Per germline, CDR1 SQVTM and CDR2 ANQGSEA. The CDR3 sequence is CSDGTGTSTDTQYF. CDR3 bases: TGCAGCGATGGGACAGGGACTAGCACAGATACGCAGTATTTT.